A single TCR beta chain is shown here with its context. The data were obtained in a study of blood T cells in healthy people across ages. Alongside a J-beta primer mix, a sample-barcoded 5' primer served in a second PCR lasting roughly 7 to 11 cycles. TCRdb itself ran the 5' RACE reads through MiXCR, one entry per CDR3 protein. The data contain 1.8 million or so distinct CDR3 sequences, around 42% of them singletons. CDR3 length equals 14 residues. The V and J ends lost 7 bases and 8 bases, in that order; junction bases with no gene match: 16. Germline V gives CDR1 DFQATT, CDR2 SNEGSKA (reference sequence).

The receptor's source is a human donor in good health. The gene calls are TRBV20-1 and TRBJ1-2; 7 bases are shared with TRBD1. Material for sequencing was blood. CDR3 sequence: CSVPTGRDPFGYTF. The DNA for the CDR3 is TGCAGTGTTCCGACAGGGCGGGATCCTTTCGGCTACACCTTC.